What follows are 16 T cell receptor beta chains derived from one specimen sequenced in a study of T cell changes during pregnancy in multiple sclerosis. Some clones are missing from TCRdb's copy, which holds only in-frame ones; the method was immunoSEQ multiplex PCR. Here the sample spans about 80,000 clones, over 85% being singletons. The specimen comprised CD4+ T cells from peripheral blood mononuclear cells, sampled before pregnancy. These receptors all stem from a female donor with multiple sclerosis, enrolled in a pregnancy study.

V gene TRBV7-2 combines with J gene TRBJ1-1; 7 nucleotides agree with TRBD1. Germline V gene data show CDR1 as SGHTA and CDR2 as FQGNSA. The CDR3 length is 15 residues. V shed 5 bases and J 1 base; nucleotides not matched to a gene: 7. The CDR3 reads CASSPPTGWNTEAFF. The CDR3 DNA follows: TGTGCCAGCAGCCCACCGACAGGGTGGAACACTGAAGCTTTCTTT.

The chain carries TRBV5-6 and TRBJ2-5, with 13 bases lining up with TRBD2. Germline V gene lookup returns CDR1 SGHDT and CDR2 YYEEEE. The junction had 10 bases not matched to a gene; V was cut back by 0 bases and J by 5 bases. This CDR3 has 18 amino acids. The CDR3 loop is CASSLVGLAGAGGETQYF. The DNA of the CDR3 is TGTGCCAGCAGCTTGGTTGGACTAGCGGGGGCTGGGGGGGAGACCCAGTACTTC.

The genes are TRBV4-1 and TRBJ2-1; weak D call: TRBD2 (5 bases). This CDR3 has 15 amino acids. Trimming left V 1 base short and J 4 bases short, with 11 bases between. Germline V gene lookup returns CDR1 MGHRA and CDR2 YSYEKL. This CDR3 reads CASSQVMGVYNEQFF. The CDR3 bases are TGCGCCAGCAGCCAAGTTATGGGAGTGTACAATGAGCAGTTCTTC.

The CDR3 coding sequence is TGTGCCACCAGCCGATCTCGGTCCGCAACTAATGAAAAACTGTTTTTT. Residues: CATSRSRSATNEKLFF. The rearrangement uses TRBV15 and TRBJ1-4, with D hard to call. Trimming took off 5 bases at V and 0 bases at J, with 13 bases between the two ends. The CDR3 has 16 amino acids. CDR1 and CDR2 from the germline V gene are LNHNV and YYDKDF (reference sequence).

This chain joins TRBV11-2 and TRBJ2-2; 10 bases fit TRBD2. CDR3 size: 16 residues. Per the germline V gene, CDR1 is SGHAT and CDR2 is FQNNGV. Trimming cost V 0 bases and J 7 bases; bases outside gene matches: 5. In DNA, the CDR3 is TGTGCCAGCAGCTTAGAGGCTAGCGGGAGCATCGGGGAGCTGTTTTTT. Translated: CASSLEASGSIGELFF. The variable domain in full, completed from reference TRBV11-2 and TRBJ2-2, reads EAGVAQSPRYKIIEKRQSVAFWCNPISGHATLYWYQQILGQGPKLLIQFQNNGVVDDSQLPKDRFSAERLKGVDSTLKIQPAKLEDSAVYLCASSLEASGSIGELFFGEGSRLTVL.

The CDR3 spells CASSTPGQGDEKLFF. The CDR3 DNA sequence: TGTGCCAGCAGCACTCCGGGACAGGGGGATGAAAAACTGTTTTTT. V gene TRBV9 combines with J gene TRBJ1-4; 11 nucleotides match TRBD1. The germline gives CDR1 SGDLS, CDR2 YYNGEE. The trim removed 4 bases at V and 6 bases at J, leaving 5 bases unmatched. This CDR3 is built from 15 residues.

The CDR3: CASSLDLGTIGGNTIYF. Here the CDR3 DNA reads TGCGCCAGCAGCCTTGACCTCGGGACAATCGGGGGAAACACCATATATTTT. The V gene is TRBV5-1, the J gene TRBJ1-3; possibly TRBD1 for D (6 bases). CDR1 and CDR2 (germline): SGHRS, YFSETQ. CDR3 length: 17 amino acids. Trimming shortened V by 4 bases and J by 4 bases, and 21 bases separated the two germline ends.

The chain carries TRBV11-2 and TRBJ2-3, with 7 bases identical to TRBD2. With 4 bases clipped from V and 5 bases from J, the junction kept 21 bases outside the gene matches. The germline V gene encodes CDR1 SGHAT and CDR2 FQNNGV. The CDR3 spans 19 residues. DNA for the CDR3: TGTGCCAGCAGCTCACCACCCCCTACTAGCGAGTGGAGGGGAGATACGCAGTATTTT. It yields the protein CASSSPPPTSEWRGDTQYF. The full variable domain, rest sourced from reference TRBV11-2 and TRBJ2-3, is EAGVAQSPRYKIIEKRQSVAFWCNPISGHATLYWYQQILGQGPKLLIQFQNNGVVDDSQLPKDRFSAERLKGVDSTLKIQPAKLEDSAVYLCASSSPPPTSEWRGDTQYFGPGTRLTVL.

The chain couples TRBV10-3 to TRBJ2-3; tentative D call: TRBD2 (7 bases). The CDR3 covers 15 residues. Trimming left V 4 bases short and J 0 bases short, with 11 bases between. The germline gives CDR1 ENHRY, CDR2 SYGVKD. The chain's CDR3 is CAISGAGASTDTQYF. CDR3 bases: TGTGCCATCAGTGGGGCGGGGGCTAGCACAGATACGCAGTATTTT.

V is TRBV7-9 and J is TRBJ2-3; D unresolved. Germline lookup yields CDR1 SEHNR and CDR2 FQNEAQ (reference sequence). The ends were cut back, 5 bases at V and 6 bases at J, with 12 bases in the middle. The CDR3 spans 13 residues. This chain's CDR3 is CASSPRGPDTQYF. Here the CDR3 DNA reads TGTGCCAGCAGCCCCCGAGGTCCGGATACGCAGTATTTT. Full variable domain (outside the CDR3, taken from reference TRBV7-9 and TRBJ2-3): DTGVSQNPRHKITKRGQNVTFRCDPISEHNRLYWYRQTLGQGPEFLTYFQNEAQLEKSRLLSDRFSAERPKGSFSTLEIQRTEQGDSAMYLCASSPRGPDTQYFGPGTRLTVL.

The V call is TRBV28, the J call TRBJ2-7, with 11 bases fitting TRBD2. The V segment lost 5 bases and the J segment 7 bases; nucleotides outside the gene matches: 10. The length of the CDR3 is 15 residues. Germline loops: CDR1 MDHEN, CDR2 SYDVKM. The CDR3 loop reads CASSLQTSGMKEQYF. For the CDR3, the DNA is TGTGCCAGCAGTCTCCAGACTAGCGGGATGAAAGAGCAGTACTTC.

J is TRBJ1-1 and V is TRBV28; maybe TRBD1 (5 bases). The CDR3 totals 17 residues. Germline loops: CDR1 MDHEN, CDR2 SYDVKM. The V and J ends lost 7 bases and 0 bases respectively, with 21 bases between them. CDR3 sequence (DNA): TGTGCCAGCAAGAGAGGAGGGGCGCCGGCTCTGAACACTGAAGCTTTCTTT. It specifies CASKRGGAPALNTEAFF.

The table lists this clone with a count of one. The genes are TRBV5-1 and TRBJ2-5; TRBD2 matches 10 bases. CDR3 length: 15 amino acids. The V and J ends lost 4 bases and 0 bases, in that order; junction bases with no gene match: 3. The germline gives CDR1 SGHRS, CDR2 YFSETQ. The CDR3 region has the DNA TGCGCCAGCAGCCCGGGACTAGCGAACCAAGAGACCCAGTACTTC. It is translated as CASSPGLANQETQYF.

The V and J genes are TRBV30 and TRBJ2-7; 10 bases fit TRBD2. V was clipped by 3 bases and J by 2 bases; unmatched bases: 22. Germline V gene sequence: CDR1 GTSNPN, CDR2 SVGIG (reference sequence). This CDR3 has 20 residues. The DNA for the CDR3 is TGTGCCTGGAGCGTTCGACGCGGACTAGCGGAGGACCCGGCTCCCTACGAGCAGTACTTC. Translated, it gives CAWSVRRGLAEDPAPYEQYF.

The V call is TRBV5-4, the J call TRBJ1-1, with a possible D match to TRBD1 (6 bases). Germline values: CDR1 SGHNT, CDR2 YYREEE (reference sequence). The CDR3 contains 15 residues. Between the trimmed V and J ends, which lost 4 bases and 6 bases, there was a span of 19 bases. As DNA, the CDR3 is TGTGCCAGCAGCCCACCGGGGGGGGCGGGCGCTGAAGCTTTCTTT. It codes for CASSPPGGAGAEAFF.

This chain joins TRBV7-9 and TRBJ1-4, with a weak D call TRBD1 (6 bases). Trimming cost V 2 bases and J 6 bases, with 13 bases left between them. From germline, CDR1 is SEHNR and CDR2 FQNEAQ (reference sequence). This CDR3 contains 15 residues. CDR3 sequence: CASSLRGIRDEKLFF. The CDR3 nucleotides read TGTGCCAGCAGCTTAAGGGGGATCAGGGATGAAAAACTGTTTTTT.